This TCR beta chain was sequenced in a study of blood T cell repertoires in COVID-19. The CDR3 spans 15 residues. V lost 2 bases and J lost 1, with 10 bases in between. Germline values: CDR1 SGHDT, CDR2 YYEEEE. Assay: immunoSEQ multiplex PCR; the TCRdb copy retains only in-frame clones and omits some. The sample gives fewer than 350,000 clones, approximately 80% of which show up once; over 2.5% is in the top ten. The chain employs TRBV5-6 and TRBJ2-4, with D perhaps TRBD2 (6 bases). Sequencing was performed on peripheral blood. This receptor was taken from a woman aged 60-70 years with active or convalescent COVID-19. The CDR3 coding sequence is TGTGCCAGCAGCTTTGCGGGGACGGCCAAAAACATTCAGTACTTC. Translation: CASSFAGTAKNIQYF. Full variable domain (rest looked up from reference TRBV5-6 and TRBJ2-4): DAGVTQSPTHLIKTRGQQVTLRCSPKSGHDTVSWYQQALGQGPQFIFQYYEEEERQRGNFPDRFSGHQFPNYSSELNVNALLLGDSALYLCASSFAGTAKNIQYFGAGTRLSVL.